This TCR beta chain was profiled in a study of CD8+ T cells in alopecia areata (dated by TCRdb to 2017 to 2018). About the full investigation: Treated patients were enrolled in an open-label pilot trial of oral tofacitinib, 5 to 10 mg twice daily, for moderate-to-severe alopecia areata. Tofacitinib was given for 6 to 18 months, followed by 6 months of follow-up off drug to assess delayed response and recurrence. In treated patients, disease severity was measured using the SALT score, which gives the percentage of scalp surface area affected. On the human side, TCRbeta sequencing was run on scalp tissue and on sorted CD4+ and CD8+ peripheral blood T cells from healthy controls and from alopecia areata patients with either patchy or totalis/universalis disease. immunoSEQ multiplex PCR using 35 Vbeta forward primers and 13 Jbeta reverse primers was used to amplify TCRbeta CDR3 regions. RNA was obtained with the PAXgene miRNA kit for fixed scalp, the miRNeasy kit for PBMCs, and the RNeasy kit for mouse skin. Scalp clonality was compared across normal scalp (n=4), patchy alopecia areata scalp (n=8), and alopecia totalis/universalis scalp (n=8). Tofacitinib-treated patients had biopsies at baseline and at 4 and 24 weeks of treatment, with a later scalp biopsy in several patients. The study used high-throughput TCRbeta sequencing to examine T cell clonal expansion in alopecia areata, in both the C3H/HeJ mouse model and human patients.

The investigation overall reported the following: Resident alphabeta T cells in normal human skin are also sequenced, complicating scalp TCR repertoire analysis, unlike mouse skin dominated by gammadelta T cells. During tofacitinib treatment, many expanded lesional clones stuck around in both scalp and blood, and this persistence may partly explain why relapse happens after treatment is stopped. Compared with normal scalp, lesional scalp, particularly in alopecia totalis/universalis, had higher clonality and more expanded CD8+ clones, which suggests antigenic drive. Because the treated cohort was small and included a single nonresponder, larger studies are needed to assess links between baseline CD8+ expansion and response. Tofacitinib significantly decreased scalp clonality and the number of expanded CD8+ clones among the top 100 scalp clones. Compared with mice, TCR sequences shared between patients were less clear, possibly partly because of HLA diversity across the patient population.

The CDR3 runs 13 amino acids, cysteine and phenylalanine included. The only DNA kept is the CDR3, 39 bases in frame from the first base. CDR1 and CDR2 are read off the germline V gene (reference sequence) as PRHDT and FYEKMQ. V is clipped by 1 base and J by 5 bases, and the sequence between their germline boundaries is 8 bases long. On this clone itself: Its binding antigen is unknown. No quality values exist for individual bases; no much larger clone is one base distant.

Library construction relied on the immunoSEQ multiplex PCR assay. RNA was extracted from all samples and reverse transcribed into cDNA as template for TCR sequencing. SuperScript III was used for first-strand cDNA synthesis, primed with a 2:1 mix of oligo-dT and random hexamers. A synthetic immune receptor repertoire was used to measure amplification bias, and any remaining bias was corrected computationally. From the authors' description of their analysis: Raw reads were preprocessed to remove errors, and CDR3 was defined by IMGT conventions from the conserved cysteine to phenylalanine. Clonality was computed as 1 minus the Shannon entropy, with the entropy normalized by log2 of the number of productive unique TCRs. Whether each scalp clone was CD4 or CD8 was inferred by checking scalp TCRbeta sequences against the CD4 and CD8 repertoires from sorted blood. Entries here come from immuneACCESS through TCRdb and include only in-frame sequences with V and J called. Some clones fail to appear in such tables; in the studies checked, an unresolved V gene covers under half of the shortfall, and the cause of the remainder is unknown. The D gene and trimming were derived from the DNA, and the V and J assignments and clone size from that table. Recorded for this sample are 150,000 to 200,000 clones; about 65% of them occurred a single time. Clones ranked in the top ten supply roughly 1.3% of the sample.

The treatment or condition label of this sample denotes: oral pan-JAK inhibitor, 5-10 mg twice daily. Lesional scalp punch biopsies and peripheral blood were collected from alopecia areata patients. PBMCs were isolated by density centrifugation and stained for CD3, CD4 and CD8, and CD4+ and CD8+ T cells were sorted on a FACSAria. The input for sequencing was CD4+ T cells sorted from blood, taken at approximately week 50, from a patient treated with tofacitinib. The chain couples TRBV13 to TRBJ1-2; matching of 5 bases hints at TRBD1 as the D gene. This sequence was found in a human donor with alopecia areata. The nucleotides are TGTGCCAGCAGCTTAGTGGGGCTATATGGCTACACCTTC. It is translated as CASSLVGLYGYTF. When the CDR3 is completed using the reference TRBV13 and TRBJ1-2 genes on either side, the full variable domain is AAGVIQSPRHLIKEKRETATLKCYPIPRHDTVYWYQQGPGQDPQFLISFYEKMQSDKGSIPDRFSAQQFSDYHSELNMSSLELGDSALYFCASSLVGLYGYTFGSGTRLTVV.